The 23 T cell receptor beta chains presented below share a single source sample, sequenced in a study of identical twins. MiXCR was run by TCRdb on the 5' RACE reads, yielding one entry per CDR3 protein. The data hold 200,000 to 300,000 distinct CDR3 sequences, with roughly a tenth observed a single time. Sequenced input: memory T cells sorted from blood. The receptors here all came from a man aged 50 to 60 in good health.

This clonotype was found a few times. The chain is built from TRBV7-9 and TRBJ2-3; TRBD1 is a possible D gene (6 bases). CDR3 length equals 13 residues. Germline assignment: CDR1 SEHNR and CDR2 FQNEAQ (reference sequence). V gave up 5 bases and J gave up 5 bases, with 11 bases separating them. CDR3: CASSLGALDTQYF. In nucleotides, the CDR3 is TGTGCCAGCAGCCTGGGGGCCTTAGATACGCAGTATTTT.

This clonotype was counted between two and nine times. Here the CDR3 DNA reads TGTGCCAGCGGGACAGGGGAATACTACGAGCAGTACTTC. This encodes CASGTGEYYEQYF. This chain uses TRBV7-9 with TRBJ2-7; 10 nucleotides agree with TRBD1. The ends lost 8 bases at V and 3 bases at J; junction bases unmatched: 4. This CDR3 is built from 13 residues. Germline V gene lookup returns CDR1 SEHNR and CDR2 FQNEAQ (reference sequence).

This clonotype was found many times. The chain couples TRBV5-6 to TRBJ2-1; tentatively, D is TRBD2 (7 bases). The CDR3 length is 15 residues. CDR1 and CDR2 from the germline V gene are SGHDT and YYEEEE. V lost 3 bases and J lost 10, with 20 bases in between. CDR3 protein: CASSSVRDGGLEQFF. In nucleotides, the CDR3 is TGTGCCAGCAGCTCCGTCCGGGACGGGGGGCTCGAGCAGTTCTTC.

Ten or more counts support this clonotype. This chain connects TRBV7-2 to TRBJ2-5; 9 positions agree with TRBD2. From germline, CDR1 is SGHTA and CDR2 FQGNSA. Germline trimming cut 4 bases from V and 5 bases from J; bases unmatched to any gene: 5. This CDR3 is built from 14 residues. The DNA of the CDR3 is TGTGCCAGCAGCTCCGGACTAGCGCGGGAGACCCAGTACTTC. This translates into CASSSGLARETQYF. The whole variable domain, remainder taken from reference TRBV7-2 and TRBJ2-5, is GAGVSQSPSNKVTEKGKDVELRCDPISGHTALYWYRQSLGQGLEFLIYFQGNSAPDKSGLPSDRFSAERTGGSVSTLTIQRTQQEDSAVYLCASSSGLARETQYFGPGTRLLVL.

The chain recombines TRBV9 with TRBJ1-2, with D possibly TRBD1 on 6 matching bases. Trimming stripped 0 bases from V and 8 bases from J, with 11 bases between. In germline, CDR1 is SGDLS, CDR2 YYNGEE. There are 13 residues in the CDR3. CDR3 sequence (DNA): TGTGCCAGCAGCGTAGTGACAGGTCGGGGCTACACCTTC. Protein: CASSVVTGRGYTF.

This clonotype was picked up many times. The chain joins TRBV20-1 to TRBJ1-1, with no clear D. V dropped 0 bases and J dropped 4 bases, with 21 bases sitting between them. This CDR3 has 17 residues. Germline V gives CDR1 DFQATT, CDR2 SNEGSKA (reference sequence). CDR3 region: CSARDRRAGALFTEAFF. For the CDR3, the DNA is TGCAGTGCTAGAGATAGAAGGGCCGGAGCTCTCTTCACTGAAGCTTTCTTT.

This clonotype was seen ten or more times. J is TRBJ1-6 and V is TRBV20-1; D unclear. Germline assignment: CDR1 DFQATT and CDR2 SNEGSKA (reference sequence). The CDR3 covers 13 residues. V was cut by 7 bases and J by 7 bases, with 14 bases left in between. CDR3 coding DNA: TGCAGTGTGAGGGAGGAAGGCAATTCACCCCTCCACTTT. Amino acids: CSVREEGNSPLHF.

The chain joins TRBV19 to TRBJ2-2, with unresolved D. The CDR3 length is 14 residues. Trimming shortened V by 3 bases and J by 3 bases, and 8 bases separated the two germline ends. CDR1 is LNHDA, CDR2 SQIVND, per germline (reference sequence). CDR3 nucleotide sequence: TGTGCCAGTAGTATGGTGGGTTACACCGGGGAGCTGTTTTTT. Translating it yields CASSMVGYTGELFF.

This sequence joins TRBV7-2 and TRBJ1-2; D possibly corresponds to TRBD1 (5 bases). The CDR3 runs 13 residues. The V and J ends lost 6 bases and 14 bases respectively, with 22 bases between them. Germline CDR1 SGHTA, CDR2 FQGNSA. This CDR3 reads CASSAGRDYGFTF. The CDR3 nucleotides read TGTGCCAGCAGTGCGGGCAGGGACTATGGCTTTACCTTC.

This clonotype showed up many times. This chain's CDR3 is CASSSYNGQGSTQYF. The CDR3 nucleotides read TGTGCCAGCAGCTCATACAATGGACAGGGGAGTACCCAGTACTTC. J is TRBJ2-5 and V is TRBV7-2; 9 nucleotides align to TRBD1. Germline values: CDR1 SGHTA, CDR2 FQGNSA. V shed 4 bases, J shed 8 bases, and the junction held 11 bases outside the gene matches. CDR3 length: 15 residues.

The gene calls are TRBV5-1 and TRBJ2-3; D not certain. V was shortened by 3 bases and J by 5 bases, with 7 bases between the two germline ends. CDR3 length equals 12 residues. CDR1 and CDR2 (germline): SGHRS, YFSETQ. CDR3 nucleotide sequence: TGCGCCAGCAGCTCGATGAAAGATACGCAGTATTTT. It specifies CASSSMKDTQYF.

A remark on this clonotype: A read error is possible here, since a much larger clone lies one base away. The gene calls are TRBV20-1 and TRBJ2-7, with 7 bases matching TRBD1. Germline V gene lookup returns CDR1 DFQATT and CDR2 SNEGSKA (reference sequence). The CDR3 is 13 amino acids. The CDR3 nucleotides are TGCAGTGCGCGGACAGGCAACTCCCACGAGCAGTACTTC. It encodes CSARTGNSHEQYF.

This chain joins TRBV18 and TRBJ2-1; 11 bases align to TRBD2. CDR1 and CDR2 (germline): KGHSH, LQKENI. The CDR3 consists of 15 residues. The trim removed 6 bases at V and 4 bases at J, leaving 5 bases unmatched. CDR3 sequence reads: CASSGTSGPYNEQFF. CDR3 DNA sequence: TGTGCCAGCTCTGGGACTAGCGGACCGTACAATGAGCAGTTCTTC.

The sample holds a few counts of this clonotype. The V and J genes are TRBV6-1 and TRBJ1-5; D may be TRBD1 (5 bases). V was cut by 3 bases and J by 15 bases, with 33 bases left in between. Germline V CDR1 and CDR2: MNHNS, SASEGT. This CDR3 region has 18 residues. CDR3 protein: CASSEKRGLLTKYWGLHF. The CDR3 DNA sequence: TGTGCCAGCAGTGAGAAGAGGGGACTCTTGACTAAATATTGGGGTCTGCATTTT.

This clonotype was seen ten or more times. V is TRBV16 and J is TRBJ1-5, with D hard to call. CDR3 length equals 13 residues. V lost 0 bases and J 7 bases, leaving 7 bases between the germline ends. Germline CDR1 and CDR2: KGHSY and FQNENV. The CDR3: CASSQSKTQPQHF. Here the CDR3 DNA reads TGTGCCAGCAGCCAATCTAAAACGCAGCCCCAGCATTTT.

This clonotype was picked up a small number of times. The junction does not match germline at one end; this may be a read error. This sequence joins TRBV28 and TRBJ2-3, with D tentatively TRBD2 (5 bases). The CDR3 runs 16 residues. Per germline, CDR1 MDHEN and CDR2 SYDVKM. In DNA form, the CDR3 reads TGTGCCAGCAGATTATTGACGGGGTCTAGCACAGATACGCAGTATTTT. It specifies CASRLLTGSSTDTQYF.

In this sample, this clonotype turned up many times. The J gene is TRBJ2-1, the V gene TRBV5-6; D remains unclear. The CDR3 runs 13 residues. The germline V and J ends were trimmed by 1 base and 3 bases, with 5 bases remaining between them. CDR1 is SGHDT, CDR2 YYEEEE, per germline. The chain's CDR3 is CASSLYSYNEQFF. In nucleotides, the CDR3 is TGTGCCAGCAGCTTGTACAGCTACAATGAGCAGTTCTTC. Full variable domain (remainder filled in from reference TRBV5-6 and TRBJ2-1): DAGVTQSPTHLIKTRGQQVTLRCSPKSGHDTVSWYQQALGQGPQFIFQYYEEEERQRGNFPDRFSGHQFPNYSSELNVNALLLGDSALYLCASSLYSYNEQFFGPGTRLTVL.

This clonotype was seen repeatedly, ten times or more. The CDR3 DNA is TGTGCCATCGGACAGGGGGACACCGAGCAGTACTTC. Its translation is CAIGQGDTEQYF. The rearrangement links TRBV10-3 to TRBJ2-7; 10 bases align to TRBD1. V was clipped by 8 bases and J by 6 bases; unmatched bases: 4. This CDR3 has 12 residues. Germline-derived CDR1 and CDR2 are ENHRY and SYGVKD.

The J gene is TRBJ2-7, the V gene TRBV21-1; TRBD1, the table's D call, lacks a check against the DNA. TRBV21-1 is a pseudogene locus. The CDR3 contains 17 residues. The chain's CDR3 is CASSKALSDRGRVEQYF. The CDR3 coding sequence is TGTGCCAGCAGCAAAGCGCTTTCGGACAGGGGGCGAGTCGAGCAGTACTTC.

On this clonotype: A read error may account for a junction end that differs from germline. This chain connects TRBV20-1 to TRBJ2-5; a possible D gene is TRBD2 (6 bases). There are 14 residues in the CDR3. The germline CDR1 and CDR2 sequences are DFQATT and SNEGSKA (reference sequence). The CDR3 region has the DNA TGCAGTGCTAGCGCCCCCGGGACTCAAGAGATCCAGTACTTC. This sequence encodes CSASAPGTQEIQYF.

The gene calls are TRBV4-3 and TRBJ2-1, with 16 bases lining up with TRBD2. Losses at the gene ends were 4 bases for V and 8 bases for J; bases not matched to a gene: 5. CDR1 LGHNA and CDR2 YSLEER come from the germline V gene. The CDR3 has 16 amino acids. CDR3 protein: CASSRQGLAGGYEQFF. DNA for the CDR3: TGCGCCAGCAGCCGCCAGGGACTAGCGGGAGGGTATGAGCAGTTCTTC.

This clonotype came up a few times. The V and J genes are TRBV4-2 and TRBJ2-5; D might be TRBD2 (5 bases). With 4 bases removed from V and 7 bases from J, the gap between germline ends came to 28 bases. The length of the CDR3 is 18 residues. Germline loops: CDR1 LGHNA, CDR2 YNFKEQ. The DNA for the CDR3 is TGTGCCAGCAGCCCCAAGCGCGGAGTGGGATCTCTTGAGGGGACCCAGTACTTC. Translated, it gives CASSPKRGVGSLEGTQYF.

In this sample, this clonotype turned up many times. The chain links TRBV5-1 to TRBJ2-2; TRBD1 matches at 7 bases. Unmatched junction bases numbered 7, after V lost 0 bases and J lost 5 bases. This CDR3 comprises 16 residues. Germline lookup yields CDR1 SGHRS and CDR2 YFSETQ. Here the CDR3 reads CASSLVADRSTGELFF. The CDR3 DNA sequence: TGCGCCAGCAGCTTGGTTGCGGACAGGTCGACCGGGGAGCTGTTTTTT.